The 12 T cell receptor beta chains presented below share a single source sample, sequenced in a study of vaccination effects on CD4 cells after COVID-19. Sequencing used immunoSEQ multiplex PCR; TCRdb keeps in-frame clones, though not all of them. There are about 27,000 clones in the sample; around three quarters occur only once, and more than 9% lies in the top ten. Their target antigens are unknown. Expansion with viral peptide pools was applied to antigen-specific CD4+ T cells by the ViraFEST assay prior to sequencing. When around ten days of culture had elapsed, CD4+ T cells were isolated. Previously uninfected by SARS-CoV-2, the vaccine recipients also showed negative nucleocapsid antibodies. Sample: CD4+ T cells from PBMCs cultured with SARS-CoV-2 spike peptides, taken before COVID-19 vaccination. The receptors come from a human donor who received a COVID-19 vaccine.

This clone was seen a single time. J is TRBJ1-1 and V is TRBV6-1, with TRBD1 matching over 7 bases. This CDR3 region has 14 residues. Trimming took 1 base from V and 9 from J; bases not matched to a gene: 8. Germline V gene data show CDR1 as MNHNS and CDR2 as SASEGT. CDR3: CASSEGRSGGKAFF. The CDR3 DNA reads as TGTGCCAGCAGTGAAGGGAGATCAGGGGGGAAAGCTTTCTTT.

The chain links TRBV10-1 to TRBJ1-2, with D perhaps matching TRBD1 (6 bases). The length of the CDR3 is 18 residues. The V gene's germline CDR1 is WNHNN and CDR2 SYGVQD (reference sequence). Trimming removed 10 bases at V and 3 bases at J, with 30 bases between. The CDR3 sequence: CAKSPFCGTLPPYYGYTF. The CDR3 region has the DNA TGCGCCAAAAGCCCCTTTTGTGGGACACTCCCCCCCTACTATGGCTACACCTTC.

The chain is built from TRBV11-3 and TRBJ2-1; TRBD2 matches at 9 bases. Germline V CDR1 and CDR2: SGHNT, YENEEA. There are 16 residues in the CDR3. With V trimmed by 6 bases and J by 3 bases, 9 bases remained unmatched. CDR3 amino acids: CASRVAGDCYYNEQFF. For the CDR3, the DNA is TGTGCCAGCAGAGTAGCGGGAGATTGTTACTACAATGAGCAGTTCTTC.

The chain's CDR3 is CASSTLRGQSNTGELFF. Here the CDR3 DNA reads TGTGCCAGTAGTACGCTTCGGGGACAGTCGAACACCGGGGAGCTGTTTTTT. The chain links TRBV19 to TRBJ2-2, with TRBD1 matching 7 bases. Germline CDR1 is LNHDA and CDR2 is SQIVND (reference sequence). The V segment lost 4 bases and the J segment 0 bases; nucleotides outside the gene matches: 8. CDR3 length: 17 residues.

This clone was observed a handful of times. This chain connects TRBV6-1 to TRBJ1-2; D gene ambiguous. V was clipped by 1 base and J by 4 bases, with 13 bases between them. Per the germline V gene, CDR1 is MNHNS and CDR2 is SASEGT. CDR3 length equals 15 residues. CDR3 amino acids: CASSEESTAIYGYTF. The DNA of the CDR3 is TGTGCCAGCAGTGAAGAGAGCACAGCGATCTATGGCTACACCTTC.

The genes are TRBV5-5 and TRBJ1-1, with 7 bases lining up with TRBD1. The CDR3 length is 14 residues. Germline loops: CDR1 SGHKS, CDR2 YYEKEE (reference sequence). Trimming cost V 6 bases and J 4 bases; bases outside gene matches: 9. The CDR3 sequence: CASTPGQRGTEAFF. The CDR3 DNA follows: TGTGCCAGCACCCCGGGACAGCGCGGCACTGAAGCTTTCTTT.

This sequence joins TRBV6-5 and TRBJ2-5, with a tentative D call TRBD1 (6 bases). The CDR3 length is 13 residues. The V and J ends lost 7 bases and 3 bases respectively, with 12 bases between them. Germline values: CDR1 MNHEY, CDR2 SVGAGI. The CDR3: CASILGQKETQYF. The CDR3 nucleotides read TGTGCCAGCATTCTTGGACAGAAAGAGACCCAGTACTTC.

This clone is classed as large (0.1 to 1%). The rearrangement links TRBV19 to TRBJ2-3; TRBD2 matches 9 bases. Per the germline V gene, CDR1 is LNHDA and CDR2 is SQIVND (reference sequence). This CDR3 has 17 residues. V gave up 6 bases and J gave up 2 bases; unmatched junction bases: 12. Here the CDR3 reads CASSVDSGGHHTDTQYF. The CDR3 coding sequence is TGTGCCAGTAGCGTCGACAGCGGGGGGCACCACACAGATACGCAGTATTTT.

This chain joins TRBV5-6 and TRBJ1-1, with no clear D. Trimming stripped 0 bases from V and 4 bases from J, with 13 bases between. This CDR3 has 15 amino acids. Germline V CDR1 and CDR2: SGHDT, YYEEEE. CDR3 loop: CASSLAGPRGTEAFF. Written as DNA, the CDR3 is TGTGCCAGCAGCTTGGCTGGACCTCGGGGCACTGAAGCTTTCTTT.

The DNA for the CDR3 is TGTGCCAGCAGCAGGGGAGGCGGCATTCAGTACTTC. It yields the protein CASSRGGGIQYF. This rearrangement joins TRBV6-5 to TRBJ2-4; D is tentatively TRBD1 or TRBD2 (6 bases each). Trimming removed 6 bases at V and 9 bases at J, with 12 bases between. Germline CDR1 and CDR2: MNHEY and SVGAGI. The CDR3 consists of 12 residues.

The chain is built from TRBV5-1 and TRBJ2-5, with no clear D. V was trimmed by 5 bases and J by 0 bases, leaving 17 bases between them. The CDR3 extends over 16 amino acids. Germline V lookup: CDR1 SGHRS, CDR2 YFSETQ. CDR3 amino acids: CASRENRNPYQETQYF. CDR3 nucleotides: TGCGCCAGCAGGGAAAACCGTAATCCGTACCAAGAGACCCAGTACTTC.

This clone appeared once. The chain recombines TRBV6-5 with TRBJ2-3; TRBD1 might be the D (5 bases). The CDR3 is 13 amino acids. CDR1 and CDR2 from the germline V gene are MNHEY and SVGAGI. Trimming stripped 6 bases from V and 4 bases from J, with 11 bases between. CDR3 in amino acids: CASRAAGSDTQYF. CDR3 nucleotide sequence: TGTGCCAGCAGGGCAGCAGGGTCAGATACGCAGTATTTT.